Listed below are T cell receptor beta chains from one sample, sequenced in a study of blood T cell repertoires in COVID-19. Some clones are missing from TCRdb's copy, which holds only in-frame ones; the method was immunoSEQ multiplex PCR. The sample has about 200,000 clones; approximately 80% are singletons. Sequencing used peripheral blood. The receptors here all came from a human donor with acute or convalescent COVID-19. The donor label of this sample is uncertain. The CDR3 runs from the conserved cysteine through the conserved F or W. Fields, in order: V gene, clone size, D gene, J gene, CDR3 length, CDR3 DNA, CDR3 protein. D genes are given only for firm matches. For some rows the clone size is stated as once, few or many, or as a class when expanded; others skip it.

TRBV6-6	NA	NA	TRBJ1-2	16	TGTGCCAGCAGCCCCGCCCCGGGACTGCTTAACTATGGCTACACCTTC	CASSPAPGLLNYGYTF
TRBV23-1	NA	TRBD1	TRBJ1-6	18	TGCGCCAGCAGTCAATACCAATCAGGGGGCTCGAGTAATTCACCCCTCCACTTT	CASSQYQSGGSSNSPLHF
TRBV16	once	NA	TRBJ1-1	14	TGTGCCAGCAGCCAACAGGGGAGCACGACTGAAGCTTTCTTT	CASSQQGSTTEAFF
TRBV5-1	NA	TRBD1	TRBJ1-1	13	TGCGCCAGCAGACTGGACAGGGAAGGAGAAGCTTTCTTT	CASRLDREGEAFF
TRBV18	NA	NA	TRBJ1-1	16	TGTGCCAGCTCATCACTATCGCTCGCGGGGGGCACTGAAGCTTTCTTT	CASSSLSLAGGTEAFF
TRBV29-1	NA	NA	TRBJ2-5	12	TGCAGCGTACAGTTGACCCAAGAGACCCAGTACTTC	CSVQLTQETQYF
TRBV5-4	NA	TRBD2	TRBJ2-1	16	TGTGCCAGCAACTTGGCCGGGACTAGCGGGAGGGCTGGGCAGTTCTTC	CASNLAGTSGRAGQFF
TRBV6-5	once	NA	TRBJ1-6	14	TGTGCCAGCAAACTAACAGGGCTAAATTCACCCCTCCACTTT	CASKLTGLNSPLHF
TRBV5-1	NA	TRBD1	TRBJ1-1	16	TGCGCCAGCAGCTTGGGGTGGACAGGAACGAACACTGAAGCTTTCTTT	CASSLGWTGTNTEAFF
TRBV3-1/TRBV3-2	few	TRBD1	TRBJ1-2	15	TGTGCCAGCAGCCAAGGGGACAGGAGATCCTATGGCTACACCTTC	CASSQGDRRSYGYTF
TRBV3-1/TRBV3-2	NA	NA	TRBJ2-2	15	TGTGCCAGCAGCGCCGGGATTCTTTTGACCGGGGAGCTGTTTTTT	CASSAGILLTGELFF
TRBV24-1	NA	NA	TRBJ1-6	16	TGTGCCACCAGTCGCCCCGGCCAGGGTTATAATTCACCCCTCCACTTT	CATSRPGQGYNSPLHF
TRBV29-1	NA	TRBD1	TRBJ1-1	11	TGCAGCGTAGACAGGGGCGGGGAAGCTTTCTTT	CSVDRGGEAFF
TRBV6-5	NA	TRBD2	TRBJ2-7	12	TGTGCCAGTGGACTAGCGGGATACGAGCAGTACTTC	CASGLAGYEQYF
TRBV27	few	TRBD1	TRBJ1-2	13	TGTGCCAGCAGTTCTGGGACAGTCTATGGCTACACCTTC	CASSSGTVYGYTF
TRBV6-2/TRBV6-3	few	TRBD2	TRBJ2-1	17	TGTGCCAGCAGTTACTCGCCAGCGGGAGGGATCTACAATGAGCAGTTCTTC	CASSYSPAGGIYNEQFF
TRBV7-6	NA	TRBD2	TRBJ2-5	15	TGTGCCAGCAGCTTATGGACTAGCGCACAAGAGACCCAGTACTTC	CASSLWTSAQETQYF
TRBV18	once	NA	TRBJ2-7	12	TGTGCCAGCTCACCCTCAGGGGTCGAGCAGTACTTC	CASSPSGVEQYF
TRBV28	NA	NA	TRBJ2-7	13	TGTGCCAGCGGACAGCTACTCTCCTACGAGCAGTACTTC	CASGQLLSYEQYF
TRBV18	NA	NA	TRBJ1-5	15	TGTGCCAGCTCACCCACACAAGGAGGGATCCAGCCCCAGCATTTT	CASSPTQGGIQPQHF
TRBV6-2/TRBV6-3	NA	NA	TRBJ2-5	14	TGTGCCAGCAGTTACTCAAACAGCCAAGAGACCCAGTACTTC	CASSYSNSQETQYF
TRBV6-6	NA	NA	TRBJ2-7	12	TGTGCCAGCAGTTCCAGCTCCTACGAGCAGTACTTC	CASSSSSYEQYF
TRBV12-3/TRBV12-4	once	NA	TRBJ1-2	13	TGTGCCAGCAGGAAGCAGGATAACTATGGCTACACCTTC	CASRKQDNYGYTF